The clone carrying this T cell receptor beta chain was seen many times. The antigen remains unidentified. The CDR3 sequence is 14 residues long. Germline CDR1 MNHNS, CDR2 SASEGT. V dropped 1 base and J dropped 7 bases, with 14 bases sitting between them. The data belong to a study of T cells in Graves' hyperthyroidism and ophthalmopathy. The investigators amplified TCR beta CDR3 regions from RNA transcripts. With the HTBI primer set, the TCR CDR3 went through a first round of RT-PCR. TCRdb called the multiplex PCR reads again in MiXCR, with one record for every CDR3 protein. The top ten hold around 40% of the sample, which has approximately 380,000 distinct CDR3 sequences, around 20% seen once. The study's findings and limits: Ophthalmopathy and stable hyperthyroidism were told apart by a 13 V-J model. It was a median 6.5 months before onset that the model predicted ophthalmopathy.

Ophthalmopathy patients showed a Clinical Activity Score of at least 3, NOSPECS grade of at least 4 and duration under 3 months. The PBMCs were sourced from fresh peripheral blood (about 10 ml). The receptor was isolated from a man aged 18 to 30 with Graves' ophthalmopathy. The sample taken for sequencing was blood. This chain uses TRBV6-1 with TRBJ2-7; D gene unclear. CDR3 in amino acids: CASSEDSPREEQYF. The DNA for the CDR3 is TGTGCCAGCAGTGAAGACAGTCCTAGGGAAGAGCAGTACTTC.